The 8 T cell receptor beta chains presented below share a single source sample, sequenced in a study of shared clonotypes between healthy human individuals. The assay was immunoSEQ multiplex PCR, and TCRdb's table has in-frame clones only and misses some. This table has 1.6 million or so clones, about 98.5% appearing once. The sequenced sample consisted of naive CD4+ T cells sorted from blood. Described subset: CD45RA+ positively selected. These receptors all come from a man aged 25-45 years in good health.

This chain connects TRBV7-9 to TRBJ2-1; 9 nucleotides agree with TRBD2. Trimming cost V 2 bases and J 10 bases; bases outside gene matches: 21. The CDR3 has 19 amino acids. Per the germline V gene, CDR1 is SEHNR and CDR2 is FQNEAQ (reference sequence). CDR3 DNA: TGTGCCAGCAGCTTATCAAGGACTAGCGAGACTTTAGATGTAAAGGAGCAGTTCTTC. The encoded protein is CASSLSRTSETLDVKEQFF.

Worth noting for this clone: The sample contains more than one DNA sequence encoding this CDR3. V is TRBV19 and J is TRBJ2-1, with D uncertain. The CDR3 totals 13 residues. V was clipped by 6 bases and J by 3 bases, with 9 bases between them. From germline, CDR1 is LNHDA and CDR2 SQIVND (reference sequence). CDR3 sequence: CASRTGVYNEQFF. The CDR3 DNA follows: TGTGCCAGTAGGACGGGCGTCTACAATGAGCAGTTCTTC.

In its sample, this clone was seen once. This chain links TRBV2 with TRBJ1-5, with a weak D call TRBD1 (5 bases). Germline V gene data show CDR1 as SNHLY and CDR2 as FYNNEI. There are 13 residues in the CDR3. The V and J ends lost 5 bases and 5 bases respectively, with 10 bases between them. This CDR3 reads CASSLVRDQPQHF. The CDR3 nucleotides read TGTGCCAGCAGTCTGGTCAGGGATCAGCCCCAGCATTTT. Using reference TRBV2 and TRBJ1-5 for the parts outside the CDR3, the full variable domain is EPEVTQTPSHQVTQMGQEVILRCVPISNHLYFYWYRQILGQKVEFLVSFYNNEISEKSEIFDDQFSVERPDGSNFTLKIRSTKLEDSAMYFCASSLVRDQPQHFGDGTRLSIL.

The gene calls are TRBV6-4 and TRBJ1-1, with a weak D call TRBD1 (6 bases). CDR1 and CDR2 (germline): MRHNA, SNTAGT. The CDR3 spans 13 residues. V lost 5 bases, J lost 1 base, and 8 bases lay in between. The CDR3: CASSPQGNTEAFF. The CDR3 DNA reads as TGTGCCAGCAGTCCACAGGGGAACACTGAAGCTTTCTTT.

This sequence joins TRBV5-8 and TRBJ2-5, with 10 bases identical to TRBD2. Germline lookup yields CDR1 SGHTS and CDR2 YDEGEE. The CDR3 covers 15 residues. The V gene end was trimmed by 4 bases and the J gene end by 3 bases; junction bases not matched to a gene: 6. CDR3 amino acids: CASSPGTSVEETQYF. Here the CDR3 DNA reads TGTGCCAGCAGCCCGGGGACTAGCGTTGAAGAGACCCAGTACTTC.

V usage is TRBV15 and J usage is TRBJ2-4, with 9 nucleotides matching TRBD1. The CDR3 is 14 residues long. J gave up 7 bases and V 5 bases, and 6 bases lay outside the gene matches. Germline assignment: CDR1 LNHNV and CDR2 YYDKDF (reference sequence). The chain's CDR3 is CATSVDRGRNIQYF. CDR3 in DNA: TGTGCCACCAGCGTGGACAGGGGTAGGAACATTCAGTACTTC.

This sequence joins TRBV30 and TRBJ1-1; D perhaps matches TRBD1 (6 bases). This CDR3 region has 12 residues. V gave up 3 bases and J gave up 13 bases, with 18 bases separating them. Germline CDR1 reads GTSNPN; CDR2 reads SVGIG (reference sequence). The CDR3 sequence: CAWSDGQSFDFF. Written as DNA, the CDR3 is TGTGCCTGGAGCGATGGACAGTCTTTTGATTTCTTT.

The gene calls are TRBV6-5 and TRBJ2-7; a weak D match, TRBD2 (6 bases). Germline V gene data show CDR1 as MNHEY and CDR2 as SVGAGI. This CDR3 has 14 amino acids. V was shortened by 7 bases and J by 0 bases, with 13 bases between the two germline ends. CDR3 sequence (DNA): TGTGCCAGCAAACCGGGACTTGACTCCTACGAGCAGTACTTC. This gives the protein CASKPGLDSYEQYF.